The entry below gives a single T cell receptor beta chain sequence along with its context. CDR3 length: 15 residues. The germline gives CDR1 SGDLS, CDR2 YYNGEE. The V end lost 4 bases, the J end lost 0 bases, and 14 bases lay between the germline ends. These data are taken from a study of CD8 T cells in Susac syndrome. Sequencing of TCR beta was performed on blood CD8+ and CD4+ T cells. The CD8+ and CD4+ T cells were isolated magnetically using a negative isolation approach, whereas the TEMRA cells were enriched by FACS. Random hexamers were used to reverse transcribe the RNA input (0.5 to 1 ug). TCRdb reprocessed the immunoSEQ multiplex PCR reads via MiXCR and lists one record per CDR3 protein. This table has 150,000 to 200,000 distinct CDR3 sequences, about 96% appearing once.

The sample was CD4+ T cells from PBMCs. The chain joins TRBV9 to TRBJ2-7, with D tentatively TRBD2 (5 bases). The sequence came from a human donor with multiple sclerosis. This CDR3 is CASSPRTGNSYEQYF. The CDR3 coding sequence is TGTGCCAGCAGCCCGCGGACCGGGAACTCCTACGAGCAGTACTTC.